This paragraph reports one T cell receptor (beta chain). This clone is a singleton in its sample. What antigen it recognizes has not been identified. Qualities for individual bases were not recorded, and no much larger clone is one base off. CD8 naive samples were obtained by positive selection for CCR7 among CD45RO-negative cells, yielding a CD45RA+CCR7+ population from which TemRA cells were excluded. The donors were healthy, HIV-negative adults with no recently reported acute infections or vaccinations. Every donor was a Caucasian adult living in Nashville, Tennessee, USA. After blood collection by leukapheresis, PBMCs were isolated using Ficoll-Histopaque density gradient centrifugation and then cryopreserved in the vapor phase of liquid nitrogen. Purity and quantity of every magnetically sorted T cell population were checked by analytical flow cytometry. Each sorted fraction had its genomic DNA isolated and then quantified by UV absorbance on a Nanodrop 2000c.

This entry is derived from a study of shared clonotypes between healthy human individuals (dated by TCRdb to 2019 to 2021). Looking at the study overall: The cohort comprised a couple of women and three men aged 18 to 49 years. Leukapheresis yielded between about 0.94 and 8.9 billion PBMCs per donor. Blood TCR repertoires of about five healthy adults were deeply sequenced to estimate repertoire size and the extent of clonotype sharing between individuals. Per donor, three plates each were used for CD4 naive and CD4 memory, two for CD8 naive, and one for CD8 memory. To increase sequencing depth and limit assay-specific biases, TCR repertoire library preparation and sequencing were carried out by different laboratories using diverse techniques.

Results the study describes overall, beyond this receptor: Across four donors, approximately 4.6% of naive CD4, more than 3% of naive CD8, 2.3% of memory CD4, and approximately 0.4% of memory CD8 clonotypes were shared. Incomplete sequencing was indicated by rarefaction of sorted-subset datasets, despite the large sequencing depth. Clonotypes shared by all four sorted-subset donors showed higher generation probabilities than non-shared clonotypes. Pairwise subsampling led to the expectation that sequencing depth would affect the degree of clonotype sharing among donors. Only blood was sampled, and tissue TCR repertoires likely differ from those in blood. Because the study included only a small number of donors, the genetic and exposure-history diversity represented was limited. Estimated clonotype richness was generally larger for naive than for memory subsets.

TCR CDR3 regions were amplified from genomic DNA by multiplex PCR using the deep immunoSEQ assay. Genomic DNA extracted from each cell subset was distributed evenly over all wells of several immunoSEQ 96-well plates, and each plate served as one replicate. For sorted subsets, about 0.2 ug genomic DNA, equal to 30,000 or so T cell genomes, was loaded into each replicate PCR. Purified libraries were quantified with a Qubit 3.0 fluorometer, sized on a Bioanalyzer 2100, and re-quantified with the KAPA Library Quantification kit. Every immunoSEQ 96-well plate was sequenced on a separate single-read 150-cycle Illumina NextSeq 550 flow cell. The original methods were these. Because the immunoSEQ output held only junctional sequences and lacked quality scores, the filtering could not match the filtering applied to full-length reads. To assign V/J genes and CDR3, sequences were annotated against IMGT germline references using PyIR, a Python wrapper for IgBLAST v1.9. Reads with weak V/J assignments (E-value above 1e-6), missing CDR3, stop codons, out-of-frame junctions, or ambiguous translated residues were removed. V3J clonotypes were defined as sequences sharing the same inferred V gene, J gene, and CDR3 amino acid sequence. To compute the percentage overlap between repertoires, the number of shared unique clonotypes was divided by the size of the smaller repertoire. Three approaches were used to assess repertoire richness: RTK rarefaction, the Chao1 estimator, and Recon v2.1 estimates of unobserved clonotypes. Generation probabilities for all TCRbeta clonotypes obtained by the gDNA method from a few donors were computed using OLGA. TCRdb limited this immuneACCESS table to in-frame rearrangements with V and J called. A share of clones is missing; checked studies link under half to unresolved V genes, and the rest is unexplained. That table supplies the V and J calls and clone size; D and trimming were determined from the DNA. Here the sample has around 1.9 million clones; about 93% occur a single time. 1.5% to 2% of the sample goes to the ten largest clones.

The CDR3 holds 15 amino acids from the cysteine to the phenylalanine. Only the CDR3 portion is preserved as DNA: 45 bases, with reading frame beginning at the first base. V loses 4 bases of germline sequence and J loses 0 bases, and the interval between the two ends is 12 bases. Looking up the germline V gene yields CDR1 MNHEY and CDR2 SVGAGI. This clonotype originated in a man aged 18 to 30 in good health. Some clones in this sample may be carry-over from other donors' samples. The rearranged chain carries TRBV6-5 and TRBJ1-2; no D gene call is confident. The sequenced sample was naive CD8+ T cells from PBMCs. Reading the label with the study, this specimen's cell subset or site is: CD45RA+CCR7+. The DNA reads TGTGCCAGCAGTTTACGACCGTTTACTAACTATGGCTACACCTTC. This yields the protein CASSLRPFTNYGYTF.